Sequencing of this TCR beta chain was carried out in a study of CD8+ T cells in alopecia areata. Study-level results: Association of baseline CD8+ expansion with response is uncertain owing to one nonresponder. Sequence data from scalp samples additionally include resident alphabeta T cells of normal skin. Many expanded lesional clones stayed in scalp and blood while on tofacitinib. Researchers report lesional scalp, most notably alopecia totalis/universalis, outstripped normal scalp in clonality.

On this clone: Its antigen is currently unknown.

CDR3 length: 14 residues. The V gene's germline CDR1 is SQVTM and CDR2 ANQGSEA. Trimming took 0 bases from V and 6 from J; bases not matched to a gene: 6. Extracted RNA was reverse transcribed, and the resulting cDNA served as sequencing template. The assay was immunoSEQ multiplex PCR, and TCRdb's table has in-frame clones only and misses some. The sample comprises 6,900 or so clones, about two thirds of which are singletons, and 16% rests with the top ten. Treatment reported: oral pan-JAK inhibitor, 5-10 mg twice daily. Peripheral blood, together with lesional scalp punch biopsies, was collected from alopecia areata patients.

The sample was skin, taken at week 4, from a patient treated with tofacitinib. The clonotype originates from a human donor with alopecia areata. The chain links TRBV29-1 to TRBJ2-3; 7 positions agree with TRBD1. The CDR3 DNA is TGCAGCGTTGAAGATGAGAGGGGGCTGGATACGCAGTATTTT. Its translation: CSVEDERGLDTQYF.